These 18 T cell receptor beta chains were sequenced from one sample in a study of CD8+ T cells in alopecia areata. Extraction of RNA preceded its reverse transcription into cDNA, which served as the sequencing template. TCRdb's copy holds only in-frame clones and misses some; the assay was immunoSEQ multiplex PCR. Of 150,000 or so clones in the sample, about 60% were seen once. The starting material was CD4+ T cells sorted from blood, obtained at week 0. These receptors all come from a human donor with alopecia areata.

The chain's CDR3 is CSVEAAGHQETQYF. In DNA form, the CDR3 reads TGCAGCGTTGAAGCCGCGGGACACCAAGAGACCCAGTACTTC. The J gene is TRBJ2-5, the V gene TRBV29-1; D is possibly TRBD2 (6 bases). The V end was cut by 1 base, the J end by 0 bases, with 9 bases between. CDR1 SQVTM and CDR2 ANQGSEA come from the germline V gene. This CDR3 has 14 amino acids.

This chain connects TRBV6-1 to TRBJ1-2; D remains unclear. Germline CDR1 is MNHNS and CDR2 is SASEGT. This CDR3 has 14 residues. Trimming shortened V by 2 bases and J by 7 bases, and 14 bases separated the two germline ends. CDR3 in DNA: TGTGCCAGCAGTGAATCCGGATACCCGGGTGGCTACACCTTC. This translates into CASSESGYPGGYTF.

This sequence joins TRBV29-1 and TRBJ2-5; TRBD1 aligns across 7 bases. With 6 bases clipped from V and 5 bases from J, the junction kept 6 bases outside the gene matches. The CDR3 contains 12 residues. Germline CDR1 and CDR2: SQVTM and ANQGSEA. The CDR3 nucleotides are TGCAGCGTGTTAGGGGGCGGCGAGACCCAGTACTTC. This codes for CSVLGGGETQYF. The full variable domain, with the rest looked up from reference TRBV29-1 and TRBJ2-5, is SAVISQKPSRDICQRGTSLTIQCQVDSQVTMMFWYRQQPGQSLTLIATANQGSEATYESGFVIDKFPISRPNLTFSTLTVSNMSPEDSSIYLCSVLGGGETQYFGPGTRLLVL.

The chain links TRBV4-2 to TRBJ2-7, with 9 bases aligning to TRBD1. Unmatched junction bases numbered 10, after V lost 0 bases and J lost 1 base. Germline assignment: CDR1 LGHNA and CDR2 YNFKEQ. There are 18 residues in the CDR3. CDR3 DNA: TGTGCCAGCAGCCAAGAGAGGACAGGGGCGATTCGATCCTACGAGCAGTACTTC. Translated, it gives CASSQERTGAIRSYEQYF.

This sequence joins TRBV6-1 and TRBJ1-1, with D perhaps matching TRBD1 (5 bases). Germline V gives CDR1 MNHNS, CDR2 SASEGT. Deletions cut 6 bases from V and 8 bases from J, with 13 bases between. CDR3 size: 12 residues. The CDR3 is CASRWGEGEAFF. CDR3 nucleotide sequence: TGTGCCAGCAGATGGGGGGAGGGAGAAGCTTTCTTT.

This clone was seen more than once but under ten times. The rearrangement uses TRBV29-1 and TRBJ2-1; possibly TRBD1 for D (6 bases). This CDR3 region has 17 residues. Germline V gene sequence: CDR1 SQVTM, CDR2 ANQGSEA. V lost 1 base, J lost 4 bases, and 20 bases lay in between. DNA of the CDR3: TGCAGCGTTGAAGGTTCTAAGGACAGCGCATCATACAATGAGCAGTTCTTC. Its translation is CSVEGSKDSASYNEQFF.

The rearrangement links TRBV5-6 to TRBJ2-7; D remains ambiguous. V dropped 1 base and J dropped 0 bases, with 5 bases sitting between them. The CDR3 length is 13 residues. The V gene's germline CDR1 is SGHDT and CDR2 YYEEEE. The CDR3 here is CASSLWSSYEQYF. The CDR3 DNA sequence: TGTGCCAGCAGCTTGTGGAGCTCCTACGAGCAGTACTTC.

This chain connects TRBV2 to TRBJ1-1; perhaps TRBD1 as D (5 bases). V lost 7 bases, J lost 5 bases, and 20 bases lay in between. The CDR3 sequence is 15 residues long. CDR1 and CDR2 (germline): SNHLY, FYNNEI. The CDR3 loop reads CASTDRQGVQTEAFF. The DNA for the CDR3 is TGTGCCAGCACAGACCGCCAGGGTGTGCAGACTGAAGCTTTCTTT.

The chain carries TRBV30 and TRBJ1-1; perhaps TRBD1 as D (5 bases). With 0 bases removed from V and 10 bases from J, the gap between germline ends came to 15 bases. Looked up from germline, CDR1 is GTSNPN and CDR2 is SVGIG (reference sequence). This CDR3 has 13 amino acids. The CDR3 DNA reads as TGTGCCTGGAGTGTACAACGGGGGTACGGAGCTTTCTTT. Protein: CAWSVQRGYGAFF.

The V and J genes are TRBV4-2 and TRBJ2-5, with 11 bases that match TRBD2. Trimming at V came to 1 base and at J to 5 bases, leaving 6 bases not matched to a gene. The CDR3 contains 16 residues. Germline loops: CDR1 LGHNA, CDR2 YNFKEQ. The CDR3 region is CASSQASGGRSETQYF. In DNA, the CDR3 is TGTGCCAGCAGCCAAGCTAGCGGGGGGCGTTCCGAGACCCAGTACTTC.

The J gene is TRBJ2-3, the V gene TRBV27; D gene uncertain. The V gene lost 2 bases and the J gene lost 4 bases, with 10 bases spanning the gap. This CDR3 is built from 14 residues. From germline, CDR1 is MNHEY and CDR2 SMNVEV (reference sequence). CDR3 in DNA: TGTGCCAGCAGTTTAGCGGCTGTCGCAGATACGCAGTATTTT. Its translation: CASSLAAVADTQYF.

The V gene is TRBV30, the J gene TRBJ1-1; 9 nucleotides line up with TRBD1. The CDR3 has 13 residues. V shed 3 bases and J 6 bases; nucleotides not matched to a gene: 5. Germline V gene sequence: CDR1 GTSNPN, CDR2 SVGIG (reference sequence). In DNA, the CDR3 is TGTGCCTGGAGGAAACAGGGGGCCCCTGAAGCTTTCTTT. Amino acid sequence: CAWRKQGAPEAFF.

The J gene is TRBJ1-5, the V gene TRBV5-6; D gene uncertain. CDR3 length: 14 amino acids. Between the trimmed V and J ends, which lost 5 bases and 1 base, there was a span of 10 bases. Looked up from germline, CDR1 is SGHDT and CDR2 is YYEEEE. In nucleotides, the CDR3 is TGTGCCAGCAGTCCCGGACTGAGCAATCAGCCCCAGCATTTT. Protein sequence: CASSPGLSNQPQHF.

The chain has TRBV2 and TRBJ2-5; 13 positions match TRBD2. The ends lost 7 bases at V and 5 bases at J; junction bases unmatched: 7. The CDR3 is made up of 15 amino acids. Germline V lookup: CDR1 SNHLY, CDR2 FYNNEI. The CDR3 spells CASKVLAGGPETQYF. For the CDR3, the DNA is TGTGCCAGCAAAGTACTAGCGGGGGGGCCGGAGACCCAGTACTTC. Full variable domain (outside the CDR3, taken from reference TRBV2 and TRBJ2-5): EPEVTQTPSHQVTQMGQEVILRCVPISNHLYFYWYRQILGQKVEFLVSFYNNEISEKSEIFDDQFSVERPDGSNFTLKIRSTKLEDSAMYFCASKVLAGGPETQYFGPGTRLLVL.

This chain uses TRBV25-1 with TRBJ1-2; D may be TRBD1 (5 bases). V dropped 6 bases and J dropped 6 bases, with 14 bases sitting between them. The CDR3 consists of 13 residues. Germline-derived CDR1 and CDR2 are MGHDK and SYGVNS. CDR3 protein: CASSPPQGDGYTF. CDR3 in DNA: TGTGCCAGCAGCCCCCCCCAGGGAGATGGCTACACCTTC.

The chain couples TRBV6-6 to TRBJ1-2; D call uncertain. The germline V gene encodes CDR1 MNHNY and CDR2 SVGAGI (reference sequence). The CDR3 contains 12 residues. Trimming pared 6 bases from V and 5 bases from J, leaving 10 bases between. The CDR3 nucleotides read TGTGCCAGCAGCTCGTCGTTATATGGCTACACCTTC. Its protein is CASSSSLYGYTF.

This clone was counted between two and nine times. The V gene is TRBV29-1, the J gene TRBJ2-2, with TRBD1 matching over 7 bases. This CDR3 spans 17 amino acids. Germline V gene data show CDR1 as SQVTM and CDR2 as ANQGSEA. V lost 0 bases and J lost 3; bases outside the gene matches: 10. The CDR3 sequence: CSVEDRQGVRDTGELFF. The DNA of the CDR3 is TGCAGCGTTGAAGATCGGCAGGGGGTACGCGACACCGGGGAGCTGTTTTTT.

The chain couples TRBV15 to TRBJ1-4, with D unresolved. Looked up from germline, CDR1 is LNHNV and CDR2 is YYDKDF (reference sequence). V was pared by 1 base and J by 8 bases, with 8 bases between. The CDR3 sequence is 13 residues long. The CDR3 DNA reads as TGTGCCACCAGCAGAGTTCTGGGCGAAAAACTGTTTTTT. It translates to CATSRVLGEKLFF.